The rows below give T cell receptor beta chains drawn from one sample of a study of T cells after yellow fever vaccination. TCRdb re-called the 5' RACE reads through MiXCR, storing one row per CDR3 protein. Among hundreds of thousands of distinct CDR3 sequences, around a sixth were seen once, and the ten largest hold roughly a sixth. This specimen was PBMCs, taken before the yellow fever booster vaccination. These receptors all stem from a man aged 18-30 years who received the YFV17D yellow fever vaccine. Both conserved end residues are part of each CDR3. A D gene is named only where the DNA matches it firmly. Part of the rows lack a size; the others show once, few, many or a class for expanded clones.

- - TRBJ2-3 TRBV9 TGTGCCAGCAGCGCTAACAAGGCGACAGATACGCAGTATTTT CASSANKATDTQYF
few - TRBJ1-5 TRBV6-5 TGTGCCAGCAGTTACAGGCAGGGCAATCAGCCCCAGCATTTT CASSYRQGNQPQHF
- - TRBJ2-7 TRBV7-2 TGTGCCAGCAGCTTACGACGGGCCTACGAGCAGTACTTC CASSLRRAYEQYF
few TRBD1 TRBJ2-1 TRBV11-2 TGTGCCAGCTCCACAGAGGGGGCCCTCAATGAGCAGTTCTTC CASSTEGALNEQFF
- - TRBJ2-3 TRBV7-9 TGTGCCAGCAGCTTCGGGGGGCCAGCGACAGATACGCAGTATTTT CASSFGGPATDTQYF
- TRBD2 TRBJ2-3 TRBV10-3 TGTGCCATCAGGACTTTGGGGGCTAGCGGGGGGAGCACAGATACGCAGTATTTT CAIRTLGASGGSTDTQYF
- TRBD2 TRBJ2-2 TRBV7-2 TGTGCCAGCAGCGGAATGGGGGGGACCGGGGAGCTGTTTTTT CASSGMGGTGELFF
few - TRBJ1-1 TRBV7-9 TGTGCCAGCAGCTTCGGGCCTGAAGCTTTCTTT CASSFGPEAFF
few TRBD2 TRBJ2-3 TRBV5-1 TGCGCCAGCAGTGCTAGCGGGGAGGGTACAGATACGCAGTATTTT CASSASGEGTDTQYF
- TRBD2 TRBJ2-1 TRBV14 TGTGCCAGCAGCCGGCGGGGGGCCCAAAGAGGGAATGAGCAGTTCTTC CASSRRGAQRGNEQFF